The clone carrying this TCR beta chain was seen many times. Authors of the study amplified TCR beta CDR3 regions from RNA transcripts. The TCR CDR3 first-round RT-PCR relied on the HTBI primer set. Via MiXCR, TCRdb re-called the multiplex PCR reads, giving one row per CDR3 protein. The sample carries roughly 170,000 distinct CDR3 sequences, about a sixth recorded once. The entry originates in a study of T cells in Graves' hyperthyroidism and ophthalmopathy. The germline V gene encodes CDR1 SNHLY and CDR2 FYNNEI. V was pared by 7 bases and J by 5 bases, with 4 bases of the junction left unmatched. CDR3 length equals 12 residues.

This sequence joins TRBV2 and TRBJ1-2; 7 positions match TRBD1. This receptor was identified in a woman aged 50 to 60 with Graves' hyperthyroidism. Sequenced: blood. CDR3 region: CASTGGGYGYTF. The CDR3 DNA reads as TGTGCCAGCACAGGGGGAGGATATGGCTACACCTTC.